This is a list of T cell receptor beta chains from one sample in a study of blood T cell repertoires in COVID-19. Using immunoSEQ multiplex PCR, the repertoire was profiled, and TCRdb retains in-frame clones only, with some absent. The sample holds 200,000 to 250,000 clones, approximately 80% seen once. Material for sequencing was PBMCs or T cells enriched from blood (not recorded which). These receptors all stem from a man aged 40-50 years who had recovered from COVID-19. The CDR3 runs from the conserved cysteine through the conserved F or W. The D gene is left open where the match is weak. Clone size is shown for a subset of rows, as once, few, many or a class of expanded clone.

NA,NA,TRBJ2-1,TRBV4-2,TGTGCCAGCAGCCAACAGCGGGTAGCCTACAATGAGCAGTTCTTC,CASSQQRVAYNEQFF
NA,NA,TRBJ2-1,TRBV28,TGTGCCAGCAGTTTCAGCCTCCTCCTCGGGAATGAGCAGTTCTTC,CASSFSLLLGNEQFF
TRBD2,NA,TRBJ2-1,TRBV3-1/TRBV3-2,TGTGCCAGCAGCGCCCGAGGACTAGTTCCCTACAATGAGCAGTTCTTC,CASSARGLVPYNEQFF
NA,once,TRBJ2-3,TRBV5-1,TGCGCCAGCACCCTACAGGGACCCACAGATACGCAGTATTTT,CASTLQGPTDTQYF
TRBD1,NA,TRBJ2-1,TRBV9,TGTGCCAGCAGCGTAGCTGGACAGGTGTCGACCTACAATGAGCAGTTCTTC,CASSVAGQVSTYNEQFF
TRBD1,NA,TRBJ1-6,TRBV6-5,TGTGCCAGCGGGGTTATGGGACAGGGGAATTCACCCCTCCACTTT,CASGVMGQGNSPLHF
NA,once,TRBJ1-2,TRBV29-1,TGCAGCTTCCTGACCGGGGAAAATGGCTACACCTTC,CSFLTGENGYTF
NA,NA,TRBJ1-1,TRBV15,TGTGCCACCAGCGCGGGCTCCGACACTGAAGCTTTCTTT,CATSAGSDTEAFF
TRBD2,NA,TRBJ2-1,TRBV5-1,TGCGCCAGCAGCTTAACTAGCGGGGGGGCCTCAAGCTCCTACAATGAGCAGTTCTTC,CASSLTSGGASSSYNEQFF
NA,NA,TRBJ1-4,TRBV18,TGTGCCAGCTCGCAGGGTTCAACTAATGAAAAACTGTTTTTT,CASSQGSTNEKLFF
NA,NA,TRBJ1-5,TRBV28,TGTGCCAGCGAGGGAGGGGAGGGTCAGCCCCAGCATTTT,CASEGGEGQPQHF
TRBD2,NA,TRBJ2-2,TRBV3-1/TRBV3-2,TGTGCCAGCAGCCGGACTAGCTTGTCCCCCGGGGAGCTGTTTTTT,CASSRTSLSPGELFF
NA,NA,TRBJ1-6,TRBV11-2,TGTGCCAGCAGCTTAGATTTAAACAGGGTAGAACCCCTCCACTTT,CASSLDLNRVEPLHF
NA,NA,TRBJ2-7,TRBV7-2,TGTGCCAGCAGTTATCAGGGGTTACTCGAGCAGTACTTC,CASSYQGLLEQYF
NA,NA,TRBJ2-3,TRBV5-1,TGCGCCAGCAGCGGCCGGACTATAATGGCAGATACGCAGTATTTT,CASSGRTIMADTQYF
NA,NA,TRBJ2-4,TRBV5-1,TGCGCCAGCAGCTTTTTCCCCATATCAGCCCCAGGCATTCAGTACTTC,CASSFFPISAPGIQYF
TRBD2,NA,TRBJ2-5,TRBV25-1,TGTGCCAGCAGCTCGACGGGGGCGGGGGGCCTAGAGACCCAGTACTTC,CASSSTGAGGLETQYF
NA,few,TRBJ1-5,TRBV21-1,TGTGCCAGCAGCAAAGTGGGACAGGTACCCCAGCATTTT,CASSKVGQVPQHF
TRBD2,once,TRBJ2-3,TRBV4-1,TGCGCCAGCACCCGACTAGCGGAGAGGAGAGATACGCAGTATTTT,CASTRLAERRDTQYF
TRBD1,NA,TRBJ1-2,TRBV2,TGTGCCAGCAGTGAAGAGCCAGGGGGCTATGGCTACACCTTC,CASSEEPGGYGYTF